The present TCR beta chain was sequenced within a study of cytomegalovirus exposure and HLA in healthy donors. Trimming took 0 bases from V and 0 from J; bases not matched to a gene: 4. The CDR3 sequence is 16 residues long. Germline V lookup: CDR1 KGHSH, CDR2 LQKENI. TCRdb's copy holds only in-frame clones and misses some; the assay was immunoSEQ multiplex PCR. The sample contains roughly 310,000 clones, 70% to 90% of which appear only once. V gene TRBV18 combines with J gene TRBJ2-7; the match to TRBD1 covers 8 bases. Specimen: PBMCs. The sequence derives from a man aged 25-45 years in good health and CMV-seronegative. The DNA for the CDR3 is TGTGCCAGCTCACCACCGTCGGGACAGGTCTCCTACGAGCAGTACTTC. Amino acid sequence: CASSPPSGQVSYEQYF.